This record covers a single TCR beta chain. Its antigen has not been determined. Base quality data are lacking; no much larger clone is found one base away. The CDR3 numbers 17 residues from cysteine through phenylalanine. CDR3 DNA only is kept here, 51 bases in frame from base 1. CDR1 is given as SNHLY and CDR2 as FYNNEI, both from the germline V gene. The junction shows trimming of 6 bases on V and 4 bases on J, and the gene matches do not reach 13 bases of it. The data are from a study of T cell responses to AZD1222 COVID-19 vaccine (dated by TCRdb to the early 2020s). About the investigation overall: Because spike-specific TCR depth and breadth did not differ between the two schedules, AZD1222 recipients who got a second dose at roughly 4 weeks were pooled with those who got a second dose at roughly 12 weeks. TCR sequencing was performed for approximately 240 trial participants, of whom about 200 were given two doses of AZD1222 and 26 were given two doses of MenACWY control vaccine. Trial participants were enrolled into age subgroups of 18-55, 56-69 and 70-plus years, which contained about 150, 27 and 61 TCR-sequenced participants, respectively.

The CDR3 regions of human TCRbeta chains were analyzed by immunosequencing. As for the authors' bioinformatics: TCRs in the repertoires were matched against a reference library of SARS-CoV-2-specific TCRs that had been generated with the MIRA antigen-specificity platform. Breadth was defined as the fraction of unique TCRs that were SARS-CoV-2-associated, and depth was defined as the fraction of total T cells that were SARS-CoV-2-associated. Using the MIRA data, every spike-specific TCR was mapped to the spike region that the TCR reacted to and assigned to either a CD4 or a CD8 class. Log10-transformed breadth and depth values were compared by one-way ANOVA with Sidak's multiple comparisons tests. TCRdb carries this immuneACCESS record with in-frame sequences only. Its versions omit some clonotypes, under half of them owing to an unresolved V gene in the studies checked, with the rest unexplained. Clonal size and the V and J genes are those of that table, whereas D and trimming came from the DNA. Across this sample there are 150,000 or so clones, with 91% seen only once. The ten top clones hold approximately 4% of the sample.

Per the publication, the time point label means: baseline before first vaccination. Samples from vaccinated people were obtained from the UK trials COV001 and COV002, which included a single-blind randomized controlled phase 2/3 trial of AZD1222 (ChAdOx1 nCoV-19) in healthy adults. For TCRbeta chain sequencing, PBMC samples from trial participants were taken at day 0 and at day 28 after the second dose. What the research found in general, with its limitations: Only 5 to 7 AZD1222 recipients were SARS-CoV-2 seropositive at baseline, limiting conclusions about previously exposed vaccinees. Most participants were white British and females outnumbered males, and the authors suggested that clonal diversity may have been underestimated. Because no samples from the day 14 peak response were available, repertoires could be characterized only after the peak T cell response. The vaccine-associated CD4 TCRs covered the entire spike protein, and the dominant responses fell in regions 160-218 and 743-854. Epitopes outside the regions mutated in the B.1.351 and B.1.1.7 variants were reportedly recognized by nearly half of the unique spike-specific TCRs. A significant rise in spike-specific TCR breadth and depth was observed after two AZD1222 doses relative to day 0 and relative to MenACWY recipients. In the small 56-69-year group, the increase in depth fell short of significance, most likely because of low power.

Specimen: peripheral blood, collected on day 0 of AZD1222 vaccination. The receptor comes from an adult in good health. The sequence links TRBV2 to TRBJ1-5, and 9 junctional nucleotides match TRBD1. The nucleotide sequence reads as follows: TGTGCCAGCAGGACGAATACCGGGACAGGGAATAATCAGCCCCAGCATTTT. Its amino acids are CASRTNTGTGNNQPQHF.